Presented here are 21 T cell receptor beta chains from one specimen sequenced in a study of type 1 regulatory T cells. Findings and limits, study-wide: Compared with non-Tr1 cells, Tr1 cells showed a narrower TCR repertoire.

TCRdb passed the reads through MiXCR, listing each CDR3 protein once. The table shows about 71,000 distinct CDR3 sequences, with around 21% occurring only once. No cognate antigen is known for these TCRs. The sequencing input was cultured type 1 regulatory T (Tr1) cells, either the whole culture or a sorted fraction (not recorded which). The receptors were sampled from a human donor in good health.

The rearrangement uses TRBV20-1 and TRBJ1-5; maybe TRBD1 (6 bases). Germline CDR1 reads DFQATT; CDR2 reads SNEGSKA (reference sequence). This CDR3 is 15 amino acids long. Trimming pared 6 bases from V and 0 bases from J, leaving 15 bases between. The CDR3, as DNA: TGCAGTGCCTCCCGGGACACTTATAGCAATCAGCCCCAGCATTTT. This sequence encodes CSASRDTYSNQPQHF.

CDR3 residues: CSARTGGDTQYF. The CDR3 DNA follows: TGCAGTGCTAGGACAGGGGGAGATACGCAGTATTTT. V usage is TRBV20-1 and J usage is TRBJ2-3; 9 nucleotides line up with TRBD1. V was pared by 3 bases and J by 5 bases, with 0 bases of the junction left unmatched. From germline, CDR1 is DFQATT and CDR2 SNEGSKA (reference sequence). This CDR3 is 12 amino acids long.

The V gene is TRBV3-1, the J gene TRBJ1-2; D unresolved. From germline, CDR1 is LGHDT and CDR2 YNNKEL (reference sequence). Trimming cost V 0 bases and J 6 bases, with 11 bases left between them. The CDR3 runs 14 residues. CDR3 loop: CASSQDNNGHGYTF. The CDR3 coding sequence is TGTGCCAGCAGCCAAGACAATAACGGCCATGGCTACACCTTC.

This clonotype has just a few counts. The gene calls are TRBV12-5 and TRBJ2-5, with TRBD1 matching over 7 bases. Germline-derived CDR1 and CDR2 are LGHNT and FRNRAP. The CDR3 contains 14 residues. Unmatched junction bases numbered 4, after V lost 3 bases and J lost 3 bases. The CDR3 DNA reads as TGTGCTAGTGGTTTAGGGACAGTCGAAGAGACCCAGTACTTC. It yields the protein CASGLGTVEETQYF.

The CDR3 DNA is TGTGCCAGCAGCTTGCAAGGGACAGATACGCAGTATTTT. It is translated as CASSLQGTDTQYF. This chain uses TRBV7-2 with TRBJ2-3; D is undetermined. V lost 3 bases to trimming and J lost 3 bases, with 7 bases between them. Germline loops: CDR1 SGHTA, CDR2 FQGNSA. The CDR3 length is 13 residues.

This sequence joins TRBV11-1 and TRBJ1-2, with no clear D. The CDR3 is 13 residues long. Germline-derived CDR1 and CDR2 are SGHAT and FQDESV (reference sequence). V dropped 5 bases and J dropped 0 bases, with 7 bases sitting between them. The CDR3 DNA sequence: TGTGCCAGCAGCATTATGCCTAACTATGGCTACACCTTC. It codes for CASSIMPNYGYTF.

This chain joins TRBV3-1 and TRBJ2-5; TRBD2 aligns across 8 bases. The germline gives CDR1 LGHDT, CDR2 YNNKEL (reference sequence). This CDR3 contains 16 residues. Unmatched junction bases numbered 9, after V lost 1 base and J lost 5 bases. The CDR3 DNA sequence: TGTGCCAGCAGCCAAGTGGGGACTAGTGGTCTGGAGACCCAGTACTTC. It translates to CASSQVGTSGLETQYF.

The V call is TRBV20-1, the J call TRBJ2-3; D uncertain. Between the trimmed V and J ends, which lost 3 bases and 0 bases, there was a span of 13 bases. CDR3 size: 15 residues. CDR1 and CDR2 (germline): DFQATT, SNEGSKA (reference sequence). This CDR3 is CSARTVRASTDTQYF. DNA for the CDR3: TGCAGTGCTAGGACGGTTCGTGCTAGCACAGATACGCAGTATTTT.

This chain joins TRBV7-8 and TRBJ2-3; D ambiguous. Germline CDR1 SGHVS, CDR2 FQNEAQ. The CDR3 loop spans 16 amino acids. Trimming removed 5 bases from V and 1 base from J, with 16 bases in between. CDR3 in amino acids: CASSPILQHRTDTQYF. The CDR3 DNA sequence: TGTGCCAGCAGCCCAATCCTCCAACATCGCACAGATACGCAGTATTTT.

This clonotype was seen more than once but under ten times. The V call is TRBV20-1, the J call TRBJ2-7; 14 bases match TRBD2. CDR3 length: 14 amino acids. The germline V gene encodes CDR1 DFQATT and CDR2 SNEGSKA (reference sequence). The V gene end was trimmed by 6 bases and the J gene end by 3 bases; junction bases not matched to a gene: 4. The CDR3 sequence is CSARTSGRNYEQYF. The CDR3 DNA sequence: TGCAGTGCACGGACTAGCGGGAGGAACTACGAGCAGTACTTC.

The rearrangement uses TRBV5-1 and TRBJ1-4, with D unclear. Deletions cut 3 bases from V and 2 bases from J, with 14 bases between. The CDR3 runs to 16 residues. CDR1 is SGHRS, CDR2 YFSETQ, per germline. CDR3 amino acids: CASSSATKRTNEKLFF. The CDR3 nucleotides are TGCGCCAGCAGCTCCGCCACTAAGAGGACTAATGAAAAACTGTTTTTT. Combining the CDR3 with reference TRBV5-1 and TRBJ1-4 gives the whole variable domain KAGVTQTPRYLIKTRGQQVTLSCSPISGHRSVSWYQQTPGQGLQFLFEYFSETQRNKGNFPGRFSGRQFSNSRSEMNVSTLELGDSALYLCASSSATKRTNEKLFFGSGTQLSVL.

The chain recombines TRBV7-3 with TRBJ2-1, with 14 bases lining up with TRBD2. Germline CDR1 SGHTA, CDR2 FQGTGA. The V and J ends lost 4 bases and 8 bases, in that order; junction bases with no gene match: 7. The CDR3 length is 16 residues. CDR3 in DNA: TGTGCCAGCAGCTCAGGACTAGCGGGAGGAATCGATGAGCAGTTCTTC. It codes for CASSSGLAGGIDEQFF.

This clonotype was seen a single time. This chain links TRBV30 with TRBJ2-5; D is uncertain. V shed 0 bases and J shed 9 bases, with 11 bases lying between them. Germline V CDR1 and CDR2: GTSNPN, SVGIG (reference sequence). This CDR3 region has 12 residues. The CDR3 region is CAWSVPPAAQYF. The CDR3 DNA is TGTGCCTGGAGTGTACCCCCTGCGGCCCAGTACTTC.

The rearrangement joins TRBV29-1 to TRBJ2-4, with D hard to call. The CDR3 is made up of 12 amino acids. Germline V lookup: CDR1 SQVTM, CDR2 ANQGSEA. Trimming stripped 4 bases from V and 1 base from J, with 5 bases between. CDR3 protein: CSVVGAKNIQYF. The CDR3 coding sequence is TGCAGCGTTGTTGGGGCCAAAAACATTCAGTACTTC.

This clonotype was observed many times. CDR3 in amino acids: CASSLLAGTQYF. CDR3 DNA: TGTGCCAGCAGTTTACTAGCGGGGACGCAGTATTTT. This chain uses TRBV6-2 or TRBV6-3 with TRBJ2-3; TRBD2 agrees at 10 bases. Germline V gives CDR1 MNHEY, CDR2 SVGEGT. J was trimmed by 9 bases and V by 4 bases; bases with no gene match: 1. The CDR3 has 12 amino acids.

This clonotype is labeled as large (0.1 to 1%). V gene TRBV12-3 or TRBV12-4 combines with J gene TRBJ2-3, with 8 bases aligning to TRBD1. V was clipped by 1 base and J by 3 bases; unmatched bases: 0. This CDR3 comprises 14 residues. CDR3 bases: TGTGCCAGCAGTTTAGGGACAGGGACAGATACGCAGTATTTT. Translating it yields CASSLGTGTDTQYF.

The chain combines TRBV3-1 with TRBJ2-7; unclear D gene. The CDR3 contains 15 residues. Germline CDR1 and CDR2: LGHDT and YNNKEL (reference sequence). V was trimmed by 5 bases and J by 3 bases, leaving 17 bases between them. The CDR3 region is CASSETLDGIYEQYF. The CDR3 nucleotides read TGTGCCAGCAGCGAAACGCTGGACGGAATCTACGAGCAGTACTTC.

The table lists this clonotype with a few counts. The chain is built from TRBV3-1 and TRBJ2-5; the match to TRBD1 covers 9 bases. Losses at the gene ends were 4 bases for V and 5 bases for J; bases not matched to a gene: 11. The CDR3 is made up of 16 amino acids. Germline V gene data show CDR1 as LGHDT and CDR2 as YNNKEL (reference sequence). CDR3 nucleotides: TGTGCCAGCAGCCCTACACCCGGGACAGGGTGGGAGACCCAGTACTTC. Translation gives CASSPTPGTGWETQYF.

Only a few counts were recorded for this clonotype. V and J are TRBV5-6 and TRBJ2-5, with unresolved D. Looked up from germline, CDR1 is SGHDT and CDR2 is YYEEEE. V lost 1 base to trimming and J lost 5 bases, with 3 bases between them. CDR3 size: 11 residues. The CDR3 reads CASSLWETQYF. Here the CDR3 DNA reads TGTGCCAGCAGCTTGTGGGAGACCCAGTACTTC. Variable domain in full (rest from reference TRBV5-6 and TRBJ2-5): DAGVTQSPTHLIKTRGQQVTLRCSPKSGHDTVSWYQQALGQGPQFIFQYYEEEERQRGNFPDRFSGHQFPNYSSELNVNALLLGDSALYLCASSLWETQYFGPGTRLLVL.

This clonotype has just a few counts. This sequence joins TRBV27 and TRBJ1-1, with D unclear. Trimming took 6 bases from V and 5 from J, leaving 10 bases between them. CDR3 length equals 12 residues. Germline assignment: CDR1 MNHEY and CDR2 SMNVEV (reference sequence). CDR3: CASRSGVTEAFF. The CDR3 DNA reads as TGTGCCAGCAGGTCTGGCGTAACTGAAGCTTTCTTT.

The chain couples TRBV6-5 to TRBJ2-1; D ambiguous. The CDR3 consists of 11 residues. V dropped 6 bases and J dropped 10 bases, with 10 bases sitting between them. The germline CDR1 and CDR2 sequences are MNHEY and SVGAGI. The DNA of the CDR3 is TGTGCCAGCAGCCTCCGGGCCGAGCAGTTCTTC. This gives the protein CASSLRAEQFF.